This T cell receptor (beta chain) was identified during a study of blood T cell repertoires in COVID-19. About the research overall: From T cells, B-cell-depleted T cells, or PBMCs came the material, which was cDNA or gDNA.

Germline assignment: CDR1 LGHNT and CDR2 FRNRAP. The junction had 4 bases not matched to a gene; V was cut back by 9 bases and J by 0 bases. This CDR3 has 16 residues. Generated by immunoSEQ multiplex PCR, the TCRdb table keeps only in-frame clones and is missing some. Seen here are over 130,000 clones, about 80% observed once, and the top ten hold 4%. The sequence was obtained from an older woman with acute or convalescent COVID-19. The chain is built from TRBV12-5 and TRBJ2-1; TRBD2 agrees at 14 bases. Input material: peripheral blood. CDR3 DNA sequence: TGTGCTAGCCGCGGGACTAGCGGGAGCTCCTACAATGAGCAGTTCTTC. This sequence encodes CASRGTSGSSYNEQFF.